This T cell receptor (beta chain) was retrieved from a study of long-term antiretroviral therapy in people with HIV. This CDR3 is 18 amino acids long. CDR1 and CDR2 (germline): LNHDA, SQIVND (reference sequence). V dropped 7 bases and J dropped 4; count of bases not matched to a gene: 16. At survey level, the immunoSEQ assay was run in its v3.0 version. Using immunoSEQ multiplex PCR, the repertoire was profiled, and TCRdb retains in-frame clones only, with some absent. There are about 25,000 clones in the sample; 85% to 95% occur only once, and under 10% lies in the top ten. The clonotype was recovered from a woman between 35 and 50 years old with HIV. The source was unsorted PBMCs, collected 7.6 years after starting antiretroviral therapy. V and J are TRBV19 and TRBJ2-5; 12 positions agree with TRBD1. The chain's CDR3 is CASTITGTGGNLGETQYF. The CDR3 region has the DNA TGTGCCAGTACTATTACAGGGACAGGGGGCAATTTGGGAGAGACCCAGTACTTC.